The T cell receptor beta chain described here comes from a study of spatial heterogeneity in lung cancer. Looking at the study overall: Counts of TCR transcripts in tumor regions correlated strongly with a matched bulk RNA-seq T cell module score. The mean occurrence of each unique TCR and UMI combination in raw reads exceeded 8.5. Broader study findings: The study found that expanded intratumoral alpha and beta TCR counts tracked tumor mutation counts.

Time point denoted: sample taken at primary tumor resection. Unsorted tumor, nontumor lung tissue or cryopreserved PBMC supplied the whole RNA. A single record per CDR3 protein comes from TCRdb applying MiXCR to the 5' RACE reads. This table holds roughly 8,400 distinct CDR3 sequences, approximately 12% found once. This clonotype is medium-sized (0.01 to 0.1%) by share. Its antigen remains unknown. The source was lung tumor tissue, collected at surgery. The receptor was isolated from a male donor with early-stage non-small cell lung cancer.

This CDR3 reads CASSGLQETQYF. CDR3 sequence (DNA): TGTGCCAGCTCGGGACTACAAGAGACCCAGTACTTC. V usage is TRBV18 and J usage is TRBJ2-5; 7 nucleotides align to TRBD2. CDR1 is KGHSH and CDR2 is LQKENI in the germline V gene. The CDR3 is made up of 12 amino acids. The V gene end was trimmed by 6 bases and the J gene end by 2 bases; junction bases not matched to a gene: 0.